This T cell receptor beta chain was sequenced for a study of T-cell memory formation after mild COVID-19. Germline loops: CDR1 SGHTA, CDR2 FQGNSA. Trimming took 5 bases from V and 2 from J; bases not matched to a gene: 11. CDR3 length: 16 amino acids. Notes on the study in general: Clonal second-wave expansions that peaked on day 37 had unconfirmed SARS-CoV-2 specificity.

This clonotype was counted a few times. Its antigen is as yet unknown. Using its own MiXCR run on the 5' RACE reads, TCRdb lists one record per CDR3 protein. This table has some 320,000 distinct CDR3 sequences, about a sixth appearing once. The sample taken for sequencing was PBMCs or a T cell subset sorted from them (not recorded which). This rearrangement joins TRBV7-2 to TRBJ2-7; 8 bases match TRBD2. This receptor was identified in a man between 18 and 35 years old who had mild COVID-19 (a few samples of this study predate the infection). Cell type and time point are not known. CDR3 coding DNA: TGTGCCAGCAGCCCGAGGGTGAACGGGGGGGCCTACGAGCAGTACTTC. This codes for CASSPRVNGGAYEQYF.